The present entry profiles one T cell receptor beta chain with its context. Regions amplified from RNA transcripts were the TCR beta CDR3 regions. RT-PCR in the first round (using the HTBI primer set) targeted the TCR CDR3. TCRdb itself ran the multiplex PCR reads through MiXCR, one entry per CDR3 protein. The sample records approximately 600,000 distinct CDR3 sequences, about a fifth being singletons. The record originates from a study of T cells in Graves' hyperthyroidism and ophthalmopathy. This CDR3 region has 17 residues. Germline V lookup: CDR1 MDHEN, CDR2 SYDVKM. V was clipped by 6 bases and J by 2 bases, with 19 bases between them. The source of the PBMCs was approximately 10 ml of fresh peripheral blood.

The chain links TRBV28 to TRBJ1-4, with no clear D. The TCR originated in a young man with Graves' ophthalmopathy. The sequencing sample was made of blood. DNA of the CDR3: TGTGCCAGCAGCTCTCTTGGAGGGAGCGGGACTAATGAAAAACTGTTTTTT. This sequence encodes CASSSLGGSGTNEKLFF.